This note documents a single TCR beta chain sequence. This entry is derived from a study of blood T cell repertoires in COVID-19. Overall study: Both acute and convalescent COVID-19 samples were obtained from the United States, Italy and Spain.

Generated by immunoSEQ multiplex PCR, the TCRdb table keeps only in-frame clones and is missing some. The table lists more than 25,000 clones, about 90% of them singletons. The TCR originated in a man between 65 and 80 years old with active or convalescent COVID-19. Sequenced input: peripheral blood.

CDR3 bases: TGTGCCAGCAGCCAAATACAGGCGGCGAGTGAAAAACTGTTTTTT. Amino acids: CASSQIQAASEKLFF. This chain joins TRBV4-2 and TRBJ1-4; D perhaps matches TRBD1 (5 bases). The ends were cut back, 2 bases at V and 7 bases at J, with 14 bases in the middle. Germline CDR1 is LGHNA and CDR2 is YNFKEQ. CDR3 size: 15 residues.